The rows below give T cell receptor beta chains drawn from one sample of a study of cytomegalovirus exposure and HLA in healthy donors. Profiled with immunoSEQ multiplex PCR; TCRdb holds only in-frame clones, not every one. Here the sample spans about 160,000 clones, just under 65% being singletons. The sample taken for sequencing was PBMCs. These receptors were taken from a woman aged 55 to 70 in good health and CMV-seropositive. Each CDR3 is given with its conserved first and last residue. The D gene is left open where the match is weak. Where a row states a size, it is once, few, many or the class of an expanded clone; other rows omit it.

abundance	d_gene	v_gene	j_gene	CDR3nt	CDR3aa
-	-	TRBV6-1	TRBJ2-1	TGTGCCAGCTGTCAGGAACCTGACAATGAGCAGTTCTTC	CASCQEPDNEQFF
-	TRBD1	TRBV6-5	TRBJ1-2	TGTGCCAGCAGATACCCAGGGGGAGGCTACACCTTC	CASRYPGGGYTF
few	-	TRBV6-5	TRBJ2-7	TGTGCCAGCAGCTCTACGGGTCCCGACTACGAGCAGTACTTC	CASSSTGPDYEQYF
-	TRBD1	TRBV5-1	TRBJ1-1	TGCGCCAGCAGCCAGACAGGGGATATGAACACTGAAGCTTTCTTT	CASSQTGDMNTEAFF
-	TRBD1	TRBV5-1	TRBJ1-5	TGCGCCAGCAGCTTGACCGGACAGGGTTCGGATCAGCCCCAGCATTTT	CASSLTGQGSDQPQHF
-	-	TRBV4-3	TRBJ2-3	TGCGCCAGCAGCCAAACAGGGCCAACGGCGGGCTTAGATACGCAGTATTTT	CASSQTGPTAGLDTQYF
-	TRBD1	TRBV7-3	TRBJ1-3	TGTGCCAGCAGCCCTGGGACAGGGTCTGGAAACACCATATATTTT	CASSPGTGSGNTIYF
-	-	TRBV5-1	TRBJ2-5	TGCGCCAGCAGCTTGGCAACTAGTAGGGAGACCCAGTACTTC	CASSLATSRETQYF
-	TRBD2	TRBV9	TRBJ2-1	TGTGCCAGCAGCGTAGTTGGGGGAGGGCCCACTGAGCAGTTCTTC	CASSVVGGGPTEQFF
few	TRBD1	TRBV27	TRBJ2-1	TGTGCCAGCAGTTCCACAACAGGGGGCTCCTACAATGAGCAGTTCTTC	CASSSTTGGSYNEQFF
-	-	TRBV10-3	TRBJ1-1	TGTGCCATCAGTGTTTACAGGGTGAACACTGAAGCTTTCTTT	CAISVYRVNTEAFF